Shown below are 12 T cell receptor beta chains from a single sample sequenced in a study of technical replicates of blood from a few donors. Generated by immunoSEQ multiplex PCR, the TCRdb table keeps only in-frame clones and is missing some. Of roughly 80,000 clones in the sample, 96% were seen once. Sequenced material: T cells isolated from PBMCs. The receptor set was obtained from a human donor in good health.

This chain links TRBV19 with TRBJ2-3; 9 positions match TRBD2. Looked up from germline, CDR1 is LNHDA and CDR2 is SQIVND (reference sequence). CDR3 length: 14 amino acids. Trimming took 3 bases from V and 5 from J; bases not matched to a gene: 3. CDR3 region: CASSISGRGDTQYF. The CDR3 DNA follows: TGTGCCAGTAGTATTAGCGGGAGAGGAGATACGCAGTATTTT.

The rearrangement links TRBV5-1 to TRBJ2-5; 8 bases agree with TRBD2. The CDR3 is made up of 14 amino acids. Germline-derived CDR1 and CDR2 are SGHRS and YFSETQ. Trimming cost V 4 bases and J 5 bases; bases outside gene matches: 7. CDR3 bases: TGCGCCAGCAGCCAGGGACTAGTCCTTGAGACCCAGTACTTC. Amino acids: CASSQGLVLETQYF. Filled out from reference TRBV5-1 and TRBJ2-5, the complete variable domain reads KAGVTQTPRYLIKTRGQQVTLSCSPISGHRSVSWYQQTPGQGLQFLFEYFSETQRNKGNFPGRFSGRQFSNSRSEMNVSTLELGDSALYLCASSQGLVLETQYFGPGTRLLVL.

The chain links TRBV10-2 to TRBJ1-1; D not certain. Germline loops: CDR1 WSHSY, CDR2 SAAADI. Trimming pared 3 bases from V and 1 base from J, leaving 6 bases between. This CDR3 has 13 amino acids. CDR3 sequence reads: CASSEGGNTEAFF. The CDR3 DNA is TGCGCCAGCAGTGAAGGAGGGAACACTGAAGCTTTCTTT.

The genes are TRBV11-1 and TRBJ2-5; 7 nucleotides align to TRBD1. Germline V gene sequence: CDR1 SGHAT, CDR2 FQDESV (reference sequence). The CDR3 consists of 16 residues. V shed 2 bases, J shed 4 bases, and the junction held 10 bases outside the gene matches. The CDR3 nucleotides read TGTGCCAGCAGCTTATCAGGGGGTGGGTTTGGAGAGACCCAGTACTTC. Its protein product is CASSLSGGGFGETQYF.

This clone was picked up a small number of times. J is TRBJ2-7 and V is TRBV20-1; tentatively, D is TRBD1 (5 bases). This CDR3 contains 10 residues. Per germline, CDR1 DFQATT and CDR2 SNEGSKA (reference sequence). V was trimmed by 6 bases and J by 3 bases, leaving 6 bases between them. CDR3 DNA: TGCAGTGCCAGGGACTACGAGCAGTACTTC. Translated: CSARDYEQYF.

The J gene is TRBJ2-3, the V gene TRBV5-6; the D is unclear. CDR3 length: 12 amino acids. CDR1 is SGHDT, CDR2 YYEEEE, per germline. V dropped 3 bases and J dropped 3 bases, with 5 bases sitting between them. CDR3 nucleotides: TGTGCCAGCAGCTACTCGACAGATACGCAGTATTTT. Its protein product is CASSYSTDTQYF. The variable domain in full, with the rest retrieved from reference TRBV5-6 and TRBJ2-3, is DAGVTQSPTHLIKTRGQQVTLRCSPKSGHDTVSWYQQALGQGPQFIFQYYEEEERQRGNFPDRFSGHQFPNYSSELNVNALLLGDSALYLCASSYSTDTQYFGPGTRLTVL.

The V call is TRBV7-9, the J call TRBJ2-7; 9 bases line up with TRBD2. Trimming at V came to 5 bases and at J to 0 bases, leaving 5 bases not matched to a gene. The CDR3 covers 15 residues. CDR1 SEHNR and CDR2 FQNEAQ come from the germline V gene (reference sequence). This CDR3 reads CASSPSGRSSYEQYF. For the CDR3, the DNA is TGTGCCAGCAGCCCCAGCGGGAGGAGCTCCTACGAGCAGTACTTC. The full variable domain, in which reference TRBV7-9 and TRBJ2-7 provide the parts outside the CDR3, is DTGVSQNPRHKITKRGQNVTFRCDPISEHNRLYWYRQTLGQGPEFLTYFQNEAQLEKSRLLSDRFSAERPKGSFSTLEIQRTEQGDSAMYLCASSPSGRSSYEQYFGPGTRLTVT.

As DNA, the CDR3 is TGTGCCAGTACTACCGGGGCTGGAAACACCATATATTTT. Protein product: CASTTGAGNTIYF. The chain links TRBV19 to TRBJ1-3; no reliable D call. Germline loops: CDR1 LNHDA, CDR2 SQIVND (reference sequence). There are 13 residues in the CDR3. V was clipped by 7 bases and J by 2 bases, with 9 bases between them.

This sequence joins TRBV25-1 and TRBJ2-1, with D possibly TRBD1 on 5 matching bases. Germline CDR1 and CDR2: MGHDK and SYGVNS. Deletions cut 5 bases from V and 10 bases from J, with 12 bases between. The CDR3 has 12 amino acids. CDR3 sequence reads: CASSLGAGEQFF. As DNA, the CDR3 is TGTGCCAGCAGTTTAGGGGCAGGGGAGCAGTTCTTC.

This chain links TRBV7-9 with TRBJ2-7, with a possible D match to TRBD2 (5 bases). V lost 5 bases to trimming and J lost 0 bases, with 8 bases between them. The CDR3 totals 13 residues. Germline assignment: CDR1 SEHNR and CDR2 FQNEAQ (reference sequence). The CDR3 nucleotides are TGTGCCAGCAGCCGTCGGGACTCCTACGAGCAGTACTTC. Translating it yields CASSRRDSYEQYF.

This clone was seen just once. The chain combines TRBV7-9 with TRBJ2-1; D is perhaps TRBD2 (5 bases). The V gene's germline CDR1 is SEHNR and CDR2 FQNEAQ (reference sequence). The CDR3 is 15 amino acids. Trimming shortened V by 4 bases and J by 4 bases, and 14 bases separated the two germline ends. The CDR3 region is CASSSQWTGYNEQFF. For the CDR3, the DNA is TGTGCCAGCAGCTCCCAATGGACTGGATACAATGAGCAGTTCTTC.

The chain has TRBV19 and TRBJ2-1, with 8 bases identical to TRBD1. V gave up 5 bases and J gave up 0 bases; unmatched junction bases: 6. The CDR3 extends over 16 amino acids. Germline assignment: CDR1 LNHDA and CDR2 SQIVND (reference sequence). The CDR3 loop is CASSPDRVSSYNEQFF. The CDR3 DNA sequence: TGTGCCAGTAGTCCGGACAGGGTCAGCTCCTACAATGAGCAGTTCTTC.